A selection of T cell receptor beta chains follows, all from one sample in a study of T cells in Graves' hyperthyroidism and ophthalmopathy. TCRdb passed the multiplex PCR reads through MiXCR, listing each CDR3 protein once. The top ten hold roughly 7.7% of the sample, which has some 570,000 distinct CDR3 sequences, 12% to 15% seen once. The sequencing sample was made of blood. These receptors all stem from a woman under 30 with Graves' ophthalmopathy. CDR3s include the opening cysteine and the closing phenylalanine or tryptophan. The D gene is left open where the match is weak. A row's size may be missing; if present it is once, few, many or a size class.

j_call: TRBJ1-2; cdr3_length: 15; v_call: TRBV20-1; d_call: NA; clone_size: many; cdr3_aa: CSARGLGSLNYGYTF; cdr3_nt: TGCAGTGCTAGGGGATTGGGGTCCTTAAACTATGGCTACACCTTC
j_call: TRBJ1-2; cdr3_length: 12; v_call: TRBV24-1; d_call: NA; clone_size: NA; cdr3_aa: CATAEGPYGYTF; cdr3_nt: TGTGCCACCGCTGAAGGGCCCTATGGCTACACCTTC
j_call: TRBJ1-1; cdr3_length: 14; v_call: TRBV7-9; d_call: NA; clone_size: few; cdr3_aa: CASSLGQQGSEAFF; cdr3_nt: TGTGCCAGCAGCTTAGGGCAACAAGGGTCTGAAGCTTTCTTT
j_call: TRBJ2-1; cdr3_length: 14; v_call: TRBV6-1; d_call: NA; clone_size: few; cdr3_aa: CASTRQGTSNEQFF; cdr3_nt: TGTGCCAGCACCCGACAGGGGACTAGCAATGAGCAGTTCTTC
j_call: TRBJ2-7; cdr3_length: 14; v_call: TRBV7-2; d_call: NA; clone_size: many; cdr3_aa: CASKSTYTNNEQYF; cdr3_nt: TGTGCCAGCAAATCGACCTACACTAACAACGAGCAGTACTTC
j_call: TRBJ2-1; cdr3_length: 15; v_call: TRBV7-9; d_call: TRBD2; clone_size: many; cdr3_aa: CASSLDSGSFNEQFF; cdr3_nt: TGTGCCAGCAGCTTAGATAGCGGGAGTTTCAATGAGCAGTTCTTC
j_call: TRBJ2-7; cdr3_length: 16; v_call: TRBV20-1; d_call: TRBD1; clone_size: few; cdr3_aa: CSARDLGQGRFYEQYF; cdr3_nt: TGCAGTGCTAGAGATTTGGGACAGGGAAGATTCTACGAGCAGTACTTC
j_call: TRBJ2-3; cdr3_length: 16; v_call: TRBV7-6; d_call: NA; clone_size: few; cdr3_aa: CASSLASRRGTDTQYF; cdr3_nt: TGTGCCAGCAGCTTAGCGTCCCGGAGAGGCACAGATACGCAGTATTTT
j_call: TRBJ1-1; cdr3_length: 12; v_call: TRBV20-1; d_call: TRBD1; clone_size: many; cdr3_aa: CSATQGAQAAFF; cdr3_nt: TGCAGTGCTACGCAGGGGGCGCAGGCAGCTTTCTTT
j_call: TRBJ1-5; cdr3_length: 16; v_call: TRBV9; d_call: NA; clone_size: many; cdr3_aa: CASSPPGSVPNQPQHF; cdr3_nt: TGTGCCAGCAGCCCACCGGGGAGTGTGCCCAATCAGCCCCAGCATTTT
j_call: TRBJ2-1; cdr3_length: 15; v_call: TRBV10-3; d_call: TRBD1; clone_size: many; cdr3_aa: CAISAPGGVGNEQFF; cdr3_nt: TGTGCCATCAGCGCCCCAGGGGGCGTGGGAAATGAGCAGTTCTTC
j_call: TRBJ2-1; cdr3_length: 14; v_call: TRBV27; d_call: NA; clone_size: many; cdr3_aa: CASKTVTSYNEQFF; cdr3_nt: TGTGCCAGTAAGACAGTTACCTCCTACAATGAGCAGTTCTTC
j_call: TRBJ1-6; cdr3_length: 14; v_call: TRBV28; d_call: NA; clone_size: few; cdr3_aa: CASSLQGNNSPLHF; cdr3_nt: TGTGCCAGCAGTTTACAGGGTAATAATTCACCCCTCCACTTT
j_call: TRBJ2-1; cdr3_length: 16; v_call: TRBV6-2/TRBV6-3; d_call: NA; clone_size: many; cdr3_aa: CASSYGRLVPYNEQFF; cdr3_nt: TGTGCCAGCAGTTACGGGAGGCTAGTTCCCTACAATGAGCAGTTCTTC
j_call: TRBJ2-2; cdr3_length: 15; v_call: TRBV2; d_call: TRBD1; clone_size: NA; cdr3_aa: CASSGDRGNTGELFF; cdr3_nt: TGTGCCAGCAGTGGGGACAGGGGGAACACCGGGGAGCTGTTTTTT
j_call: TRBJ2-3; cdr3_length: 15; v_call: TRBV11-2; d_call: NA; clone_size: many; cdr3_aa: CASSLAPEFTDTQYF; cdr3_nt: TGTGCCAGCAGCTTAGCTCCTGAGTTCACAGATACGCAGTATTTT
j_call: TRBJ2-7; cdr3_length: 18; v_call: TRBV12-3/TRBV12-4; d_call: TRBD2; clone_size: NA; cdr3_aa: CASSLSSGLAGGPGEQYF; cdr3_nt: TGTGCCAGCAGTTTAAGTTCTGGGCTAGCGGGAGGGCCGGGGGAGCAGTACTTC
j_call: TRBJ1-1; cdr3_length: 13; v_call: TRBV9; d_call: NA; clone_size: NA; cdr3_aa: CASSPGRGEEAFF; cdr3_nt: TGTGCCAGCAGCCCCGGAAGGGGCGAGGAAGCTTTCTTT
j_call: TRBJ1-3; cdr3_length: 15; v_call: TRBV24-1; d_call: NA; clone_size: many; cdr3_aa: CATSAGDLSGNTIYF; cdr3_nt: TGTGCCACCAGTGCCGGAGATCTCTCTGGAAACACCATATATTTT
j_call: TRBJ2-2; cdr3_length: 15; v_call: TRBV7-2; d_call: TRBD1; clone_size: few; cdr3_aa: CASSPYYRGPGELFF; cdr3_nt: TGTGCCAGCAGCCCGTATTACAGGGGGCCCGGGGAGCTGTTTTTT
j_call: TRBJ2-1; cdr3_length: 15; v_call: TRBV2; d_call: TRBD2; clone_size: many; cdr3_aa: CASREGTSGSYEQFF; cdr3_nt: TGTGCCAGCCGGGAGGGGACTAGCGGGAGCTATGAGCAGTTCTTC
j_call: TRBJ2-1; cdr3_length: 12; v_call: TRBV9; d_call: NA; clone_size: few; cdr3_aa: CASSVGGSEQFF; cdr3_nt: TGTGCCAGCAGCGTAGGGGGCAGTGAGCAGTTCTTC
j_call: TRBJ1-1; cdr3_length: 14; v_call: TRBV5-1; d_call: NA; clone_size: many; cdr3_aa: CASSLRGQNTEAFF; cdr3_nt: TGCGCCAGCAGCTTGAGAGGACAAAACACTGAAGCTTTCTTT
j_call: TRBJ1-2; cdr3_length: 14; v_call: TRBV18; d_call: NA; clone_size: many; cdr3_aa: CASSPMEGSYGYTF; cdr3_nt: TGTGCCAGCTCACCAATGGAGGGTTCCTATGGCTACACCTTC
j_call: TRBJ1-6; cdr3_length: 16; v_call: TRBV9; d_call: NA; clone_size: few; cdr3_aa: CASSPSPATDNSPLHF; cdr3_nt: TGTGCCAGCAGCCCATCCCCGGCAACTGATAATTCACCCCTCCACTTT
j_call: TRBJ1-6; cdr3_length: 15; v_call: TRBV10-3; d_call: NA; clone_size: NA; cdr3_aa: CAISESAADNSPLHF; cdr3_nt: TGTGCCATCAGTGAGTCAGCAGCCGATAATTCACCCCTCCACTTT
j_call: TRBJ2-4; cdr3_length: 18; v_call: TRBV4-1; d_call: TRBD2; clone_size: NA; cdr3_aa: CASSQGLGRGLAKNIQYF; cdr3_nt: TGCGCCAGCAGCCAAGGCCTTGGGCGGGGGTTAGCCAAAAACATTCAGTACTTC
j_call: TRBJ1-1; cdr3_length: 12; v_call: TRBV6-1; d_call: NA; clone_size: NA; cdr3_aa: CASSSPVTEAFF; cdr3_nt: TGTGCCAGCAGCTCCCCGGTTACTGAAGCTTTCTTT
j_call: TRBJ2-5; cdr3_length: 13; v_call: TRBV7-2; d_call: NA; clone_size: few; cdr3_aa: CASSFLGEETKYF; cdr3_nt: TGTGCCAGCAGCTTCCTCGGAGAGGAGACCAAGTACTTC
j_call: TRBJ1-6; cdr3_length: 14; v_call: TRBV11-2; d_call: NA; clone_size: NA; cdr3_aa: CASSPTSNNSPLHF; cdr3_nt: TGTGCCAGCAGCCCGACATCGAATAATTCACCCCTCCACTTT
j_call: TRBJ1-1; cdr3_length: 11; v_call: TRBV7-9; d_call: NA; clone_size: many; cdr3_aa: CASSLVLEAFF; cdr3_nt: TGTGCCAGCAGCTTAGTACTAGAAGCTTTCTTT
j_call: TRBJ1-2; cdr3_length: 12; v_call: TRBV3-1; d_call: NA; clone_size: many; cdr3_aa: CASSLAPSGYTF; cdr3_nt: TGTGCCAGCAGCCTCGCCCCGTCGGGCTACACCTTC
j_call: TRBJ1-1; cdr3_length: 14; v_call: TRBV7-9; d_call: NA; clone_size: many; cdr3_aa: CASSQRAHDTEAFF; cdr3_nt: TGTGCCAGCAGCCAGAGAGCTCATGACACTGAAGCTTTCTTT
j_call: TRBJ2-5; cdr3_length: 14; v_call: TRBV7-2; d_call: NA; clone_size: few; cdr3_aa: CASSLTGAGETQYF; cdr3_nt: TGTGCCAGCAGCCTTACAGGGGCGGGGGAGACCCAGTACTTC
j_call: TRBJ1-1; cdr3_length: 13; v_call: TRBV18; d_call: NA; clone_size: many; cdr3_aa: CASSPMVNTEAFF; cdr3_nt: TGTGCCAGCTCACCGATGGTGAACACTGAAGCTTTCTTT
j_call: TRBJ2-3; cdr3_length: 16; v_call: TRBV2; d_call: TRBD2; clone_size: many; cdr3_aa: CASSESAGTRGGTQYF; cdr3_nt: TGTGCCAGCAGTGAATCGGCCGGGACTAGGGGAGGTACGCAGTATTTT
j_call: TRBJ2-1; cdr3_length: 12; v_call: TRBV11-2; d_call: NA; clone_size: many; cdr3_aa: CASSERDFEQFF; cdr3_nt: TGTGCCAGCAGCGAGAGAGATTTTGAGCAGTTCTTC
j_call: TRBJ2-5; cdr3_length: 14; v_call: TRBV12-3/TRBV12-4; d_call: NA; clone_size: many; cdr3_aa: CASSLSGLGETQYF; cdr3_nt: TGTGCCAGCAGTTTATCGGGCCTCGGAGAGACCCAGTACTTC
j_call: TRBJ2-7; cdr3_length: 14; v_call: TRBV9; d_call: TRBD1; clone_size: NA; cdr3_aa: CASSAEDRPYEQYF; cdr3_nt: TGTGCCAGCAGCGCCGAGGACAGGCCCTACGAGCAGTACTTC
j_call: TRBJ2-4; cdr3_length: 16; v_call: TRBV7-2; d_call: NA; clone_size: many; cdr3_aa: CASSFNIIGTKNIQYF; cdr3_nt: TGTGCCAGCAGCTTCAATATAATTGGAACCAAAAACATTCAGTACTTC
j_call: TRBJ2-5; cdr3_length: 17; v_call: TRBV25-1; d_call: TRBD2; clone_size: few; cdr3_aa: CASSDGEGHGFGETQYF; cdr3_nt: TGTGCCAGCAGTGATGGGGAGGGTCACGGGTTCGGAGAGACCCAGTACTTC
j_call: TRBJ2-1; cdr3_length: 14; v_call: TRBV20-1; d_call: NA; clone_size: many; cdr3_aa: CSARGAGSPNEQFF; cdr3_nt: TGCAGTGCTAGAGGGGCGGGATCCCCCAATGAGCAGTTCTTC
j_call: TRBJ2-1; cdr3_length: 19; v_call: TRBV29-1; d_call: TRBD1; clone_size: NA; cdr3_aa: CSVAGTGVKVKGSYNEQFF; cdr3_nt: TGCAGCGTTGCGGGGACAGGGGTAAAAGTTAAGGGCTCCTACAATGAGCAGTTCTTC
j_call: TRBJ2-7; cdr3_length: 12; v_call: TRBV6-1; d_call: NA; clone_size: few; cdr3_aa: CASSVNSDEQYF; cdr3_nt: TGTGCCAGCAGTGTAAACAGCGACGAGCAGTACTTC
j_call: TRBJ2-3; cdr3_length: 17; v_call: TRBV7-9; d_call: TRBD1; clone_size: NA; cdr3_aa: CASSSPRATGGPDTQYF; cdr3_nt: TGTGCCAGCAGCTCCCCCCGGGCGACAGGGGGACCAGATACGCAGTATTTT
j_call: TRBJ2-5; cdr3_length: 14; v_call: TRBV25-1; d_call: NA; clone_size: many; cdr3_aa: CASTPGTFQETQYF; cdr3_nt: TGTGCCAGCACCCCAGGGACATTCCAAGAGACCCAGTACTTC
j_call: TRBJ2-2; cdr3_length: 15; v_call: TRBV7-7; d_call: TRBD1; clone_size: NA; cdr3_aa: CASTSSGTGSGELFF; cdr3_nt: TGTGCTAGCACGTCCTCCGGGACAGGGTCCGGGGAGCTGTTTTTT
j_call: TRBJ1-1; cdr3_length: 16; v_call: TRBV6-1; d_call: TRBD1; clone_size: many; cdr3_aa: CASSAAGDRLNTEAFF; cdr3_nt: TGTGCCAGCAGTGCCGCAGGGGACAGGTTGAACACTGAAGCTTTCTTT
j_call: TRBJ2-2; cdr3_length: 16; v_call: TRBV11-1; d_call: TRBD2; clone_size: many; cdr3_aa: CASSARLAGGAGELFF; cdr3_nt: TGTGCCAGCAGCGCACGACTAGCGGGAGGAGCCGGGGAGCTGTTTTTT
j_call: TRBJ2-2; cdr3_length: 16; v_call: TRBV19; d_call: NA; clone_size: NA; cdr3_aa: CASSMIRARAPGELFF; cdr3_nt: TGTGCCAGTAGTATGATAAGGGCCAGGGCCCCCGGGGAGCTGTTTTTT
j_call: TRBJ1-6; cdr3_length: 14; v_call: TRBV18; d_call: TRBD1; clone_size: once; cdr3_aa: CASSAGQGVSFLHF; cdr3_nt: TGTGCCAGCTCGGCGGGACAGGGGGTTTCATTCCTCCACTTT
j_call: TRBJ2-7; cdr3_length: 14; v_call: TRBV7-9; d_call: TRBD1; clone_size: many; cdr3_aa: CASSFGTGFREQYF; cdr3_nt: TGTGCCAGCAGCTTCGGGACAGGGTTCAGGGAGCAGTACTTC
j_call: TRBJ2-4; cdr3_length: 15; v_call: TRBV11-3; d_call: NA; clone_size: NA; cdr3_aa: CASSPINPSENIQYF; cdr3_nt: TGTGCCAGCAGCCCGATAAACCCCTCCGAAAACATTCAGTACTTC
j_call: TRBJ1-1; cdr3_length: 18; v_call: TRBV30; d_call: NA; clone_size: NA; cdr3_aa: CAWSVGGLHSFVNTEAFF; cdr3_nt: TGTGCCTGGAGTGTGGGTGGGCTCCATTCCTTCGTGAACACTGAAGCTTTCTTT
j_call: TRBJ1-1; cdr3_length: 15; v_call: TRBV19; d_call: TRBD1; clone_size: NA; cdr3_aa: CARTRCTGVNTEAFF; cdr3_nt: TGTGCCAGGACCCGATGTACAGGGGTGAACACTGAAGCTTTCTTT
j_call: TRBJ2-1; cdr3_length: 16; v_call: TRBV3-1; d_call: TRBD1; clone_size: many; cdr3_aa: CASSPRQGGSYNEQFF; cdr3_nt: TGTGCCAGCAGCCCGAGACAGGGGGGCTCCTACAATGAGCAGTTCTTC
j_call: TRBJ2-7; cdr3_length: 12; v_call: TRBV3-1; d_call: NA; clone_size: few; cdr3_aa: CASSQATGEQYF; cdr3_nt: TGTGCCAGCAGCCAGGCAACTGGCGAGCAGTACTTC
j_call: TRBJ2-2; cdr3_length: 14; v_call: TRBV6-1; d_call: TRBD1; clone_size: many; cdr3_aa: CASSADRGTGELFF; cdr3_nt: TGTGCCAGCAGTGCAGACAGGGGCACCGGGGAGCTGTTTTTT